What follows are 5 T cell receptor beta chains derived from one specimen sequenced in a study of T-cell memory formation after mild COVID-19. Each CDR3 protein is one row after TCRdb ran MiXCR on the 5' RACE reads. The sample comprises 100,000 to 130,000 distinct CDR3 sequences, 13% to 15% of which are singletons, and around two fifths rests with the top ten. Sample: PBMCs or a T cell subset sorted from them (not recorded which). These receptors were taken from a man between 18 and 35 years old who had mild COVID-19 (a few samples of this study predate the infection). Cell type and time point are not known.

This clonotype was seen only a few times. The chain couples TRBV15 to TRBJ2-1, with 8 nucleotides matching TRBD1. Looked up from germline, CDR1 is LNHNV and CDR2 is YYDKDF (reference sequence). V trimming: 2 bases; J trimming: 4 bases; junction bases outside the gene matches: 13. This CDR3 region has 18 residues. Here the CDR3 reads CATSRRSGQGGVYNEQFF. CDR3 bases: TGTGCCACCAGCAGAAGATCCGGACAGGGTGGAGTGTACAATGAGCAGTTCTTC. Using reference TRBV15 and TRBJ2-1 for the parts outside the CDR3, the full variable domain is DAMVIQNPRYQVTQFGKPVTLSCSQTLNHNVMYWYQQKSSQAPKLLFHYYDKDFNNEADTPDNFQSRRPNTSFCFLDIRSPGLGDTAMYLCATSRRSGQGGVYNEQFFGPGTRLTVL.

This clonotype has at least ten counts. The J gene is TRBJ2-5, the V gene TRBV7-9, with 11 bases aligning to TRBD2. The J segment lost 2 bases and the V segment lost 5 bases, leaving 4 bases of the junction unmatched. This CDR3 is 15 amino acids long. Looked up from germline, CDR1 is SEHNR and CDR2 is FQNEAQ (reference sequence). CDR3: CASSQVAGGQETQYF. CDR3 nucleotides: TGTGCCAGCAGCCAAGTAGCGGGGGGGCAAGAGACCCAGTACTTC.

This clonotype was found a few times. This rearrangement joins TRBV28 to TRBJ1-4; 10 bases are shared with TRBD1. J gave up 5 bases and V 6 bases, and 3 bases lay outside the gene matches. This CDR3 contains 14 residues. Germline lookup yields CDR1 MDHEN and CDR2 SYDVKM. CDR3 in amino acids: CASSDRGLNEKLFF. DNA of the CDR3: TGTGCCAGCAGCGACAGGGGGCTGAATGAAAAACTGTTTTTT.

The gene calls are TRBV20-1 and TRBJ2-7, with 9 bases lining up with TRBD1. With V trimmed by 4 bases and J by 6 bases, 7 bases remained unmatched. Germline V gives CDR1 DFQATT, CDR2 SNEGSKA (reference sequence). The CDR3 consists of 13 residues. Written as DNA, the CDR3 is TGCAGTGCTATACCGGGACAGGGTTTCGAGCAGTACTTC. Translation gives CSAIPGQGFEQYF.

The J gene is TRBJ2-3, the V gene TRBV7-3, with a tentative D call TRBD2 (6 bases). Trimming took 5 bases from V and 0 from J, leaving 12 bases between them. The CDR3 sequence is 15 residues long. Germline V gene sequence: CDR1 SGHTA, CDR2 FQGTGA. As DNA, the CDR3 is TGTGCCAGCAGCCCTTTTGGGACTAGCACAGATACGCAGTATTTT. Its protein is CASSPFGTSTDTQYF.